The next 29 T cell receptor beta chains were all read from a single sample in a study of T cell responses to AZD1222 COVID-19 vaccine. The repertoire was sequenced with immunoSEQ multiplex PCR; TCRdb's copy has only in-frame clones and lacks some. The sample comprises about 130,000 clones, 70% to 90% of which are singletons, and 1.9% rests with the top ten. Sample: peripheral blood, taken on day 0 of AZD1222 vaccination. These receptors were obtained from an adult in good health.

The V gene is TRBV2, the J gene TRBJ1-1; D possibly corresponds to TRBD1 (5 bases). Germline V gene lookup returns CDR1 SNHLY and CDR2 FYNNEI. Trimming cost V 3 bases and J 2 bases, with 13 bases left between them. CDR3 length: 15 amino acids. In DNA, the CDR3 is TGTGCCAGCAGTGATTGGGGTAGGGGTAACACTGAAGCTTTCTTT. Translating gives CASSDWGRGNTEAFF.

J is TRBJ2-5 and V is TRBV30, with 10 bases that match TRBD2. This CDR3 contains 14 residues. Germline V gives CDR1 GTSNPN, CDR2 SVGIG (reference sequence). The J segment lost 5 bases and the V segment lost 5 bases, leaving 8 bases of the junction unmatched. The CDR3 spells CAWSAVSGRETQYF. The CDR3 DNA follows: TGTGCCTGGTCAGCGGTTAGCGGGAGGGAGACCCAGTACTTC. The complete variable domain, with remaining parts taken from reference TRBV30 and TRBJ2-5, reads SQTIHQWPATLVQPVGSPLSLECTVEGTSNPNLYWYRQAAGRGLQLLFYSVGIGQISSEVPQNLSASRPQDRQFILSSKKLLLSDSGFYLCAWSAVSGRETQYFGPGTRLLVL.

The chain combines TRBV27 with TRBJ1-6; D might be TRBD1 (6 bases). The V end lost 8 bases, the J end lost 1 base, and 15 bases lay between the germline ends. The CDR3 runs 16 residues. Germline CDR1 and CDR2: MNHEY and SMNVEV (reference sequence). This chain's CDR3 is CASAGQRISYNSPLHF. In DNA form, the CDR3 reads TGTGCCAGCGCCGGACAGCGGATATCCTATAATTCACCCCTCCACTTT.

This rearrangement joins TRBV5-6 to TRBJ1-6; D gene uncertain. V was pared by 1 base and J by 9 bases, with 8 bases between. The CDR3 has 13 amino acids. Germline lookup yields CDR1 SGHDT and CDR2 YYEEEE. The CDR3 here is CASSLKPSSPLHF. DNA for the CDR3: TGTGCCAGCAGCTTGAAACCCAGTTCACCCCTCCACTTT. Combining the CDR3 with reference TRBV5-6 and TRBJ1-6 gives the whole variable domain DAGVTQSPTHLIKTRGQQVTLRCSPKSGHDTVSWYQQALGQGPQFIFQYYEEEERQRGNFPDRFSGHQFPNYSSELNVNALLLGDSALYLCASSLKPSSPLHFGNGTRLTVT.

The chain uses TRBV7-2 and TRBJ1-4; 11 bases are shared with TRBD1. Trimming at V came to 4 bases and at J to 8 bases, leaving 3 bases not matched to a gene. The CDR3 is made up of 14 amino acids. Germline assignment: CDR1 SGHTA and CDR2 FQGNSA. The CDR3 bases are TGTGCCAGCAGCTCAGGGACAGGGGGGGAAAAACTGTTTTTT. It codes for CASSSGTGGEKLFF.

This clone occurred a few times. The V call is TRBV18, the J call TRBJ1-4; TRBD1 matches at 8 bases. V lost 3 bases, J lost 6 bases, and 9 bases stayed unmatched. This CDR3 comprises 16 residues. Germline loops: CDR1 KGHSH, CDR2 LQKENI. The CDR3: CASSPTQGAADEKLFF. In nucleotides, the CDR3 is TGTGCCAGCTCACCGACCCAGGGGGCCGCGGATGAAAAACTGTTTTTT.

The chain links TRBV9 to TRBJ2-3; D remains unclear. The CDR3 sequence is 17 residues long. Germline lookup yields CDR1 SGDLS and CDR2 YYNGEE. V lost 3 bases, J lost 2 bases, and 19 bases lay in between. In nucleotides, the CDR3 is TGTGCCAGCAGCGATTCGTGGCGCCTTGGTAACACAGATACGCAGTATTTT. Translation gives CASSDSWRLGNTDTQYF.

The V call is TRBV7-9, the J call TRBJ1-3, with 8 bases identical to TRBD1. Losses at the gene ends were 8 bases for V and 3 bases for J; bases not matched to a gene: 9. The V gene's germline CDR1 is SEHNR and CDR2 FQNEAQ (reference sequence). CDR3 length: 15 amino acids. The DNA for the CDR3 is TGTGCCAGCGGAGCAGGGGGCGCCGGTGGAAACACCATATATTTT. It specifies CASGAGGAGGNTIYF.

This clone has only a few counts. The chain is built from TRBV6-5 and TRBJ2-7, with 9 bases fitting TRBD1. This CDR3 has 14 residues. V lost 2 bases, J lost 2 bases, and 1 base stayed unmatched. Germline V CDR1 and CDR2: MNHEY, SVGAGI. DNA for the CDR3: TGTGCCAGCAGTTACAGACAGGGGGCCTACGAGCAGTACTTC. It encodes CASSYRQGAYEQYF.

The chain uses TRBV7-8 and TRBJ2-1, with a possible D match to TRBD1 (5 bases). The V gene lost 4 bases and the J gene lost 0 bases, with 10 bases spanning the gap. CDR3 length equals 15 residues. Germline values: CDR1 SGHVS, CDR2 FQNEAQ. CDR3 amino acids: CASSSGSPSYNEQFF. CDR3 DNA: TGTGCCAGCAGCTCAGGGTCCCCCTCCTACAATGAGCAGTTCTTC. The complete variable domain, with remaining parts taken from reference TRBV7-8 and TRBJ2-1, reads GAGVSQSPRYKVAKRGQDVALRCDPISGHVSLFWYQQALGQGPEFLTYFQNEAQLDKSGLPSDRFFAERPEGSVSTLKIQRTQQEDSAVYLCASSSGSPSYNEQFFGPGTRLTVL.

This clone was detected only a few times. This chain links TRBV27 with TRBJ1-1; possible D gene TRBD1, 6 bases. Trimming cost V 2 bases and J 5 bases, with 15 bases left between them. CDR3 length: 15 residues. Germline lookup yields CDR1 MNHEY and CDR2 SMNVEV (reference sequence). This CDR3 reads CASSLVPGARTEAFF. CDR3 nucleotides: TGTGCCAGCAGTTTAGTACCGGGGGCGAGGACTGAAGCTTTCTTT.

The chain carries TRBV7-3 and TRBJ2-1, with TRBD2 as a possible D gene (5 bases). V shed 5 bases and J shed 2 bases, with 16 bases lying between them. CDR3 size: 16 residues. CDR1 and CDR2 from the germline V gene are SGHTA and FQGTGA. The CDR3 spells CASSPGVGQPYNEQFF. In DNA form, the CDR3 reads TGTGCCAGCAGCCCCGGGGTAGGGCAACCCTACAATGAGCAGTTCTTC.

The V call is TRBV6-4, the J call TRBJ1-1, with 7 bases identical to TRBD1. CDR1 is MRHNA, CDR2 SNTAGT, per germline. V lost 8 bases and J lost 4; bases outside the gene matches: 7. This CDR3 has 13 residues. The CDR3 region has the DNA TGTGCCAGCTCTAGGGACAGCGGCACTGAAGCTTTCTTT. Translated, it gives CASSRDSGTEAFF.

J is TRBJ1-3 and V is TRBV5-1, with D possibly matching TRBD1 (6 bases). CDR1 and CDR2 from the germline V gene are SGHRS and YFSETQ. Trimming shortened V by 4 bases and J by 2 bases, and 13 bases separated the two germline ends. This CDR3 is 15 amino acids long. The CDR3 sequence is CASSEEGGTGNTIYF. The CDR3 coding sequence is TGCGCCAGCAGCGAGGAGGGGGGCACTGGAAACACCATATATTTT.

This rearrangement joins TRBV30 to TRBJ1-5; 8 nucleotides match TRBD1. After removal of 2 bases from V and 2 bases from J, the junction contained 11 bases not matched to a gene. The CDR3 is 17 amino acids. Germline V CDR1 and CDR2: GTSNPN, SVGIG (reference sequence). CDR3 DNA: TGTGCCTGGAGTTTTGGGCAGGGGGCTAGGGGCAATCAGCCCCAGCATTTT. It yields the protein CAWSFGQGARGNQPQHF.

The chain is built from TRBV6-4 and TRBJ1-1; D gene ambiguous. The CDR3 loop spans 15 amino acids. The V end was cut by 4 bases, the J end by 7 bases, with 19 bases between. The V gene's germline CDR1 is MRHNA and CDR2 SNTAGT. The CDR3 DNA follows: TGTGCCAGCAGTGCCCAAACCCCAGGCCTTGGTGAAGCTTTCTTT. Its protein is CASSAQTPGLGEAFF.

The gene calls are TRBV5-1 and TRBJ2-5, with 10 bases matching TRBD1. This CDR3 is 15 amino acids long. Germline V CDR1 and CDR2: SGHRS, YFSETQ. The ends lost 0 bases at V and 2 bases at J; junction bases unmatched: 1. As DNA, the CDR3 is TGCGCCAGCAGCTTGGGACAGGGGGCGCAAGAGACCCAGTACTTC. Translating it yields CASSLGQGAQETQYF.

The CDR3 protein is CAISGERGPQETQYF. In nucleotides, the CDR3 is TGTGCCATCAGTGGGGAGAGGGGGCCCCAAGAGACCCAGTACTTC. The J gene is TRBJ2-5, the V gene TRBV10-3; 7 positions agree with TRBD1. Per germline, CDR1 ENHRY and CDR2 SYGVKD. CDR3 length equals 15 residues. V shed 4 bases, J shed 1 base, and the junction held 6 bases outside the gene matches.

The V call is TRBV5-4, the J call TRBJ2-7; D assignment may be TRBD1 or TRBD2 (5 bases each). V was clipped by 4 bases and J by 3 bases, with 14 bases between them. The CDR3 totals 14 residues. Looked up from germline, CDR1 is SGHNT and CDR2 is YYREEE (reference sequence). The CDR3 bases are TGTGCCAGCAGCGCCGGGACCGACCTCTACGAGCAGTACTTC. Translated, it gives CASSAGTDLYEQYF.

This chain uses TRBV5-4 with TRBJ2-3; TRBD2 matches at 8 bases. Losses at the gene ends were 2 bases for V and 4 bases for J; bases not matched to a gene: 9. The CDR3 sequence is 16 residues long. Germline values: CDR1 SGHNT, CDR2 YYREEE (reference sequence). CDR3 loop: CASSFKREIGADTQYF. For the CDR3, the DNA is TGTGCCAGCAGCTTTAAGCGGGAGATCGGGGCAGATACGCAGTATTTT.

The chain links TRBV3-1 (or the pseudogene TRBV3-2) to TRBJ2-1, with 9 bases matching TRBD2. Germline-derived CDR1 and CDR2 are LGHDT and YNNKEL (reference sequence). The V and J ends lost 0 bases and 4 bases, in that order; junction bases with no gene match: 7. The CDR3 totals 17 residues. This chain's CDR3 is CASSQDRGTSLYNEQFF. CDR3 DNA: TGTGCCAGCAGCCAAGATCGGGGGACTAGCCTTTACAATGAGCAGTTCTTC.

The rearrangement uses TRBV30 and TRBJ1-6; D possibly corresponds to TRBD1 (5 bases). Trimming stripped 3 bases from V and 10 bases from J, with 19 bases between. The germline V gene encodes CDR1 GTSNPN and CDR2 SVGIG (reference sequence). The CDR3 extends over 15 amino acids. The CDR3 DNA is TGTGCCTGGAGGACCCTTGGGGGTTCGCGATCACCCCTCCACTTT. This sequence encodes CAWRTLGGSRSPLHF. Based on the CDR3 plus reference TRBV30 and TRBJ1-6, the full variable domain is SQTIHQWPATLVQPVGSPLSLECTVEGTSNPNLYWYRQAAGRGLQLLFYSVGIGQISSEVPQNLSASRPQDRQFILSSKKLLLSDSGFYLCAWRTLGGSRSPLHFGNGTRLTVT.

The chain combines TRBV6-2 or TRBV6-3 with TRBJ1-5; D is unresolved. The V end was cut by 2 bases, the J end by 0 bases, with 14 bases between. In germline, CDR1 is MNHEY, CDR2 SVGEGT. This CDR3 is built from 17 residues. CDR3 bases: TGTGCCAGCAGTTACGATCGGGAACCCTATAGCAATCAGCCCCAGCATTTT. Protein product: CASSYDREPYSNQPQHF.

V usage is TRBV7-9 and J usage is TRBJ1-5; D may be TRBD1 (5 bases). In germline, CDR1 is SEHNR, CDR2 FQNEAQ (reference sequence). Trimming pared 4 bases from V and 6 bases from J, leaving 19 bases between. CDR3 length: 16 residues. The CDR3, as DNA: TGTGCCAGCAGCTCTCTGGGGGGGGACGGTGGTCAGCCCCAGCATTTT. It is translated as CASSSLGGDGGQPQHF.

The chain couples TRBV6-1 to TRBJ1-3, with a weak D call TRBD1 (5 bases). The CDR3 runs 16 residues. Between the trimmed V and J ends, which lost 0 bases and 1 base, there was a span of 10 bases. CDR1 is MNHNS, CDR2 SASEGT, per germline. CDR3 protein: CASSEAMWGSGNTIYF. The CDR3 nucleotides read TGTGCCAGCAGTGAAGCGATGTGGGGGTCTGGAAACACCATATATTTT.

The chain links TRBV29-1 to TRBJ1-1; the match to TRBD1 covers 7 bases. The germline V gene has CDR1 SQVTM and CDR2 ANQGSEA. The CDR3 sequence is 13 residues long. V trimming: 7 bases; J trimming: 5 bases; junction bases outside the gene matches: 10. Here the CDR3 DNA reads TGCAGCGGCGGGCCAGGGGGGAGGACTGAAGCTTTCTTT. Translating it yields CSGGPGGRTEAFF. Together with reference TRBV29-1 and TRBJ1-1, the CDR3 gives the full variable domain: SAVISQKPSRDICQRGTSLTIQCQVDSQVTMMFWYRQQPGQSLTLIATANQGSEATYESGFVIDKFPISRPNLTFSTLTVSNMSPEDSSIYLCSGGPGGRTEAFFGQGTRLTVV.

This rearrangement joins TRBV14 to TRBJ2-2, with 15 positions matching TRBD2. The V and J ends lost 7 bases and 2 bases, in that order; junction bases with no gene match: 5. CDR1 is SGHDN and CDR2 is FVKESK in the germline V gene. This CDR3 spans 17 amino acids. As DNA, the CDR3 is TGTGCCAGCAAGAGGACTAGCGGGGGGGACAACACCGGGGAGCTGTTTTTT. Its translation: CASKRTSGGDNTGELFF.

This clone was found a few times. The rearrangement joins TRBV4-1 to TRBJ2-2, with D unresolved. Germline values: CDR1 MGHRA, CDR2 YSYEKL. The CDR3 is made up of 12 amino acids. Trimming stripped 6 bases from V and 5 bases from J, with 7 bases between. CDR3 in amino acids: CASSSLTGELFF. DNA for the CDR3: TGCGCCAGCAGTTCGTTGACCGGGGAGCTGTTTTTT.

The chain uses TRBV7-9 and TRBJ1-2; tentative D call: TRBD1 (6 bases). The ends were cut back, 4 bases at V and 5 bases at J, with 14 bases in the middle. This CDR3 contains 14 residues. Germline CDR1 and CDR2: SEHNR and FQNEAQ (reference sequence). CDR3 bases: TGTGCCAGCAGCTCCAGGGGAAGACGTTATGGCTACACCTTC. It is translated as CASSSRGRRYGYTF.